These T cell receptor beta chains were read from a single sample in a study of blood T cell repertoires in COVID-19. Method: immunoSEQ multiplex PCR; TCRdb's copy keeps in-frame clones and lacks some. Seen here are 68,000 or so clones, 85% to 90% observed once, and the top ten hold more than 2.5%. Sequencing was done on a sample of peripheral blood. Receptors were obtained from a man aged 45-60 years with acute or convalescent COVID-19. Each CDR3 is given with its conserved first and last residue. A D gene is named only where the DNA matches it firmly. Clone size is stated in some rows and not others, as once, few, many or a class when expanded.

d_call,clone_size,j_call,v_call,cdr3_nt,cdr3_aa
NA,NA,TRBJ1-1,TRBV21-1,TGTGCCAGCAGCAAACCGACGGACAGGGGACGACACACTGAAGCTTTCTTT,CASSKPTDRGRHTEAFF
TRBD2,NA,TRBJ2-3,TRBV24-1,TGTGCCACCAGTGAGGGGGGGGACCTCACAGATACGCAGTATTTT,CATSEGGDLTDTQYF
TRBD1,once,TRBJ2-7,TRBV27,TGTGCCAGCAGGGACAGGGTTAGCTCCTACGAGCAGTACTTC,CASRDRVSSYEQYF
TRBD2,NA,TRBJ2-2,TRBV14,TGTGCCAGCAGCCAACTAGCGGGAAGGGCCGGGGAGCTGTTTTTT,CASSQLAGRAGELFF
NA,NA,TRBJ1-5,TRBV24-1,TGTGCCACCAGTGATTCTCAGGAAAATAGCAATCAGCCCCAGCATTTT,CATSDSQENSNQPQHF
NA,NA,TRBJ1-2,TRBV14,TGTGCCAGCAGCCGCTCGACAGGTGGCGGCTACACCTTC,CASSRSTGGGYTF
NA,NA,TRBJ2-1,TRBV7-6,TGTGCCAGCAGCTTAGCTGGTGGGCTGGATGAGCAGTTCTTC,CASSLAGGLDEQFF
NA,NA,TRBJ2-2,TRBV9,TGTGCCAGCAGCGTAGACTCCACCATCCCGGCCGGGGAGCTGTTTTTT,CASSVDSTIPAGELFF
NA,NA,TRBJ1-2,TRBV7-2,TGTGCCAGCAGCGCCAGGGTAAATGGCTACACCTTC,CASSARVNGYTF
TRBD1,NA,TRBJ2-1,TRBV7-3,TGTGCCAGCAGCTGGACAGCGGACAGGGACAATGAGCAGTTCTTC,CASSWTADRDNEQFF
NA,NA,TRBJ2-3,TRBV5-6,TGTGCCAGCAGCTCGACGCAGGTTACGCAGTATTTT,CASSSTQVTQYF
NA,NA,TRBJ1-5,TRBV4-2,TGTGCCAGCAGCCAAGAATGGCGGGGGCGTCAGCCCCAGCATTTT,CASSQEWRGRQPQHF
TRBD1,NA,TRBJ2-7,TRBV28,TGTGCCAGCAGTTTAGGGACAGTGGGCGAGCAGTACTTC,CASSLGTVGEQYF
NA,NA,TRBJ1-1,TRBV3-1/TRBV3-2,TGTGCCAGCAGCCTATCCGGGGGGACTGAAGCTTTCTTT,CASSLSGGTEAFF
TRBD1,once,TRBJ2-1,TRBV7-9,TGTGCCAGCAGCTTCCCGACAGGGGGTGAGCAGTTCTTC,CASSFPTGGEQFF
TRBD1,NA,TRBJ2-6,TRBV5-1,TGCGCCAGCAGCAACCGGGACAGGGGTTCCTCTGGGGCCAACGTCCTGACTTTC,CASSNRDRGSSGANVLTF
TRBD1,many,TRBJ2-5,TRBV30,TGTGCCTGGAGTAACGGGCCTACAGGGGGCGGAGAGACCCAGTACTTC,CAWSNGPTGGGETQYF
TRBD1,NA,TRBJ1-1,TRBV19,TGTGCCAGTTCCGGGACAGGGGGCACGAACACTGAAGCTTTCTTT,CASSGTGGTNTEAFF
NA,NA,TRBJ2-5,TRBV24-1,TGTGCCACCAGTGATTTCCATAGTGGTGAGACCCAGTACTTC,CATSDFHSGETQYF
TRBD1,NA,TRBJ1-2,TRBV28,TGTGCCAGCAGTGGAGCCGGGACAGGGAAATATGGCTACACCTTC,CASSGAGTGKYGYTF
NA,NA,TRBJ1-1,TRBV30,TGTGCCACGAACCAGGGCTTTCGGGCTTTCTTT,CATNQGFRAFF
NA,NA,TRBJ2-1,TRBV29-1,TGCAGCATAATAATGACATCGTTTGGCGAGCAGTTCTTC,CSIIMTSFGEQFF
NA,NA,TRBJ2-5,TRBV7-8,TGTGCCAGCAGCCGAGGAGATCAAGAGACCCAGTACTTC,CASSRGDQETQYF
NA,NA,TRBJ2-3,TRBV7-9,TGTGCCAGCCACCCCCCCCTAGCGAACACAGATACGCAGTATTTT,CASHPPLANTDTQYF
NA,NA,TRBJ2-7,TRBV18,TGTGCCAGCTCACCCTCGACAGACGGATACGAGCAGTACTTC,CASSPSTDGYEQYF
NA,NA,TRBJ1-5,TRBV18,TGTGCCAGCTCTCAGAGACAGATAAGAAATCAGCCCCAGCATTTT,CASSQRQIRNQPQHF
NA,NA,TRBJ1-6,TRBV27,TGTGCCACTAGGAGCTCCTATAATTCACCCCTCCACTTT,CATRSSYNSPLHF
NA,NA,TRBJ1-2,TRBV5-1,TGCGCCAGCAGCCCGAGCGGCACCTGGGGAGGCTACACCTTC,CASSPSGTWGGYTF
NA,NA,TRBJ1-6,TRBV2,TGTGCCAGCGGGATGGCGGGAAGTTCTAATTCACCCCTCCACTTT,CASGMAGSSNSPLHF
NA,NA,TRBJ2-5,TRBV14,TGTGCCAGCAGTTTCTCAGAGACCCAGTACTTC,CASSFSETQYF
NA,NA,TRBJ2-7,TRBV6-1,TGTGCCAGCAGTGAATATCTGGGGGCGCGGTACGAGCAGTACTTC,CASSEYLGARYEQYF
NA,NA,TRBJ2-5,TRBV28,TGTGCCAGCAGTTTTTCAGGGTCACCCCGGGTGCGGACCCAGTACTTC,CASSFSGSPRVRTQYF
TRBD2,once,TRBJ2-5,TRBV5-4,TGTGCCAGCAGCTTGTGGGCTAGCGGGGATGAGACCCAGTACTTC,CASSLWASGDETQYF
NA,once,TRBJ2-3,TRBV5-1,TGCGCCAGCAGCCTTGACCCGGGTGGGACTTCAAGAGCCACAGATACGCAGTATTTT,CASSLDPGGTSRATDTQYF
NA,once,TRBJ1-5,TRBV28,TGTGCCAGCAGTTCTTACACAGCTGACAATCAGCCCCAGCATTTT,CASSSYTADNQPQHF
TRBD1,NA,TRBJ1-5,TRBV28,TGTGCCAGCATACAGACAGGGACTGGACAGCCCCAGCATTTT,CASIQTGTGQPQHF
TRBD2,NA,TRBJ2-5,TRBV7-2,TGTGCCAGCAGCGGGGGGGACTTACCTAAGTTGGAGACCCAGTACTTC,CASSGGDLPKLETQYF
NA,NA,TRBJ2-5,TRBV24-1,TGTGCCACCAGTGGAACTGAGAGGGGGGAGACCCAGTACTTC,CATSGTERGETQYF
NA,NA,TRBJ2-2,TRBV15,TGTGCCACCAGCAGAGAGGCAGGAACGAACACCGGGGAGCTGTTTTTT,CATSREAGTNTGELFF
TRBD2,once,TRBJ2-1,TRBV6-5,TGTGCCAGCAGTTTCTTAGCGGGAGTCTCCAATGAGCAGTTCTTC,CASSFLAGVSNEQFF
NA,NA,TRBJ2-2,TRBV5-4,TGTGCCAGCAGCTTTGCAGGTTCCCAACAAAACGAGCTGTTTTTT,CASSFAGSQQNELFF
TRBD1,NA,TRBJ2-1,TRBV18,TGTGCCAGCTCACCACAGGGACAGGGGGCCTACAATGAGCAGTTCTTC,CASSPQGQGAYNEQFF
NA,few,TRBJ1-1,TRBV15,TGTGCCACCAGCAGAGATGTAGCATCGGGGACTGAAGCTTTCTTT,CATSRDVASGTEAFF
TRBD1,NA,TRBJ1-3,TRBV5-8,TGTGCCAGCAGCCTACAGGGGGCTTCTGGAAACACCATATATTTT,CASSLQGASGNTIYF
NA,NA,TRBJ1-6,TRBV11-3,TGTGCCAGCAGCTTGAGGCCCGATTCACCCCTCCACTTT,CASSLRPDSPLHF
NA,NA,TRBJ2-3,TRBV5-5,TGTGCCAGCAGCTTCGGACAGTACACAGATACGCAGTATTTT,CASSFGQYTDTQYF